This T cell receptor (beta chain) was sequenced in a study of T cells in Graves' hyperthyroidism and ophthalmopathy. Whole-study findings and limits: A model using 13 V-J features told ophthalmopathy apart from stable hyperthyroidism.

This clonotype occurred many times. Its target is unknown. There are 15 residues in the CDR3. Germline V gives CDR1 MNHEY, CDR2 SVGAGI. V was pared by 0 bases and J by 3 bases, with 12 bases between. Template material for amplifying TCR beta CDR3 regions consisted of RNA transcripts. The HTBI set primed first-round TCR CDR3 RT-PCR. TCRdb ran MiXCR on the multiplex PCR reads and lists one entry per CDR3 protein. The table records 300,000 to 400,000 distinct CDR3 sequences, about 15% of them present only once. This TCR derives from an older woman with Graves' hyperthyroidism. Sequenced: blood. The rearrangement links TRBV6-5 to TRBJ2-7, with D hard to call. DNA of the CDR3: TGTGCCAGCAGTTACTCGAAAAACAGATACTACGAGCAGTACTTC. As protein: CASSYSKNRYYEQYF.